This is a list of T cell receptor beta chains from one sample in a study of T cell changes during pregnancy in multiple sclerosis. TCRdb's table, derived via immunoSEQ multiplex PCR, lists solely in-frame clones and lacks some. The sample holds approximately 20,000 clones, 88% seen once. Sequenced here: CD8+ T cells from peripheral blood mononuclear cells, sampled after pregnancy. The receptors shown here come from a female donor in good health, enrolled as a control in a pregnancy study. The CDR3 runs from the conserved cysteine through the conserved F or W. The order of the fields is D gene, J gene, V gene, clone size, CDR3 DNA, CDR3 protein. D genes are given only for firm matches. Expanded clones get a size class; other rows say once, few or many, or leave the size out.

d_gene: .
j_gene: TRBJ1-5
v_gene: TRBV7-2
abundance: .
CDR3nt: TGTGCCAGCAGCGTAACCCCGGGACCCCAGCATTTT
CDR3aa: CASSVTPGPQHF

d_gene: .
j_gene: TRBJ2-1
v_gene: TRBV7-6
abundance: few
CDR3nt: TGTGCCAGCAGCCCCCCTCCTCCTAGCGAGGACTACAATGAGCAGTTCTTC
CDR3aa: CASSPPPPSEDYNEQFF

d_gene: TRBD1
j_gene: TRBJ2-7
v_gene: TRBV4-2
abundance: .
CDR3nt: TGTGCCAGCAGCCGGGACGGGACAGGGGCCTCCTACGAGCAGTACTTC
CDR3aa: CASSRDGTGASYEQYF

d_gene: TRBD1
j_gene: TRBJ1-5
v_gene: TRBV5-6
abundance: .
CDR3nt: TGTGCCAGCAGCCGGATCCGGGACAGGGTTTTCAATCAGCCCCAGCATTTT
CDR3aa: CASSRIRDRVFNQPQHF

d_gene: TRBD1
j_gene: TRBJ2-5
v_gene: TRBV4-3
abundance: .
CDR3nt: TGCGCCAGCAGCCGCGTACAGGGGATCCAAGAGACCCAGTACTTC
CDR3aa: CASSRVQGIQETQYF

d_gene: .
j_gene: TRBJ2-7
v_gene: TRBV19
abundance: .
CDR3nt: TGTGCCAGTAGTTTTTCGGTCGCCTACGAGCAGTACTTC
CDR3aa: CASSFSVAYEQYF

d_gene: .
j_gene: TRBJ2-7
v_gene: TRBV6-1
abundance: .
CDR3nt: TGTGCCAGCAGTGACGGGAACGAGCAGTACTTC
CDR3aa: CASSDGNEQYF

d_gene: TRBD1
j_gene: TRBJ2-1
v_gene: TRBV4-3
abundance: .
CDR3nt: TGCGCCAGCAGCCAAGACTCCGGGACAGGGGGCAATGAGCAGTTCTTC
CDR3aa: CASSQDSGTGGNEQFF

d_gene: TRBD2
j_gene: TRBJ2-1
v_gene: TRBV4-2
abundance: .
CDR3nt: TGTGCCAGCAGCCAAGAGGGACAGCGGGGGGCGGACAATGAGCAGTTCTTC
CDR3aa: CASSQEGQRGADNEQFF

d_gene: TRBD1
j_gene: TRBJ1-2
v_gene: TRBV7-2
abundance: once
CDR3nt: TGTGCCAGCAGCTTTTACCTAGGGGCACAACAGGGGGCGGGCTACACCTTC
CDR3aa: CASSFYLGAQQGAGYTF

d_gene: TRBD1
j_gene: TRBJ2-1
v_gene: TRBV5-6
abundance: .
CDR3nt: TGTGCCAGCAGCGTCGGGACAGGGCTATTCTTC
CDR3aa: CASSVGTGLFF

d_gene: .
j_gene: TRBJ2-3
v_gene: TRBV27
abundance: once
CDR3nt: TGTGCCAGCAGTTTGACAGGGACGAATGGGGGGGATACGCAGTATTTT
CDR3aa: CASSLTGTNGGDTQYF

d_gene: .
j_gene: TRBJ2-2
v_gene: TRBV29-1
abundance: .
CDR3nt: TGCAGCTACGACAGTTATAACACCGGGGAGCTGTTTTTT
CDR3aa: CSYDSYNTGELFF

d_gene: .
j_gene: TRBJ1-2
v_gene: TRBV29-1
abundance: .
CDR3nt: TGCAGCGTTGAGGGGAGGGATGGCTACACCTTC
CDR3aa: CSVEGRDGYTF

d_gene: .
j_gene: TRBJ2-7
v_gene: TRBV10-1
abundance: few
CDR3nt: TGCGCCAGCAGTTCGCTACAGGGCCCCTCCTACGAGCAGTACTTC
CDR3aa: CASSSLQGPSYEQYF

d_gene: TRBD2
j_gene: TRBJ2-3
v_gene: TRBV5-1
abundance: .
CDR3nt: TGCGCCAGCAGCTTGGGGACTAGCGGGGGGGATACGCAGTATTTT
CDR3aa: CASSLGTSGGDTQYF

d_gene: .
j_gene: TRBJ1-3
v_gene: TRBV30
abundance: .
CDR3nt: TGTGCCTGGAGTTTAGCCTCTGGAAACACCATATATTTT
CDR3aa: CAWSLASGNTIYF

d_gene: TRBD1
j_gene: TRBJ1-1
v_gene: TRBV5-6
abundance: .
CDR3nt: TGTGCCAGCAGCTTGGCGACCGGGACAGGGTCCACTGAAGCTTTCTTT
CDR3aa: CASSLATGTGSTEAFF

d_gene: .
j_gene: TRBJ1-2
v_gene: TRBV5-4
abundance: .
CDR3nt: TGTGCCAGCAGCTATCCGGGACAAGCCATCTATGGCTACACCTTC
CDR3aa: CASSYPGQAIYGYTF

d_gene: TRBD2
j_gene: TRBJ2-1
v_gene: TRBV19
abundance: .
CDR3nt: TGTGCCAGTAGTATAGTAAGCGGGGGTAGGAATGAGCAGTTCTTC
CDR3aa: CASSIVSGGRNEQFF

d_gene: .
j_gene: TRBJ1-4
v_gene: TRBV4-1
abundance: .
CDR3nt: TGCGCCAGCAGCCCCTCCCGGGGTAATGAAAAACTGTTTTTT
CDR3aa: CASSPSRGNEKLFF

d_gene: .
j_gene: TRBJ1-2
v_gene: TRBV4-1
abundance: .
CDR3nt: TGCGCCAGCAGCGCGGGGGGGAACTATGGCTACACCTTC
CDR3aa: CASSAGGNYGYTF

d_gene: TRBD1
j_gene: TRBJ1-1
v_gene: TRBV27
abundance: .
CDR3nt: TGTGCCAGCAGCTCCACAGGGGAATCGCCTGAAGCTTTCTTT
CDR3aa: CASSSTGESPEAFF

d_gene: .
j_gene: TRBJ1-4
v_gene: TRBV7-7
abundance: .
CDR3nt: TGTGCTAGCAGCTTCCCCCCCAACCGGGAAAAACTGTTTTTT
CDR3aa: CASSFPPNREKLFF

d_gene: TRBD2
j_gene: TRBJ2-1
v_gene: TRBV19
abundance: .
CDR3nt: TGTGCCAGTAGTACCGGGACTAGCGGGCACAATGAGCAGTTCTTC
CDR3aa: CASSTGTSGHNEQFF

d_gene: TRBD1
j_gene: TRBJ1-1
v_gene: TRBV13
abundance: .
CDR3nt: TGTGCCAGCAGCTCACGACAGGGGGCAACTGAAGCTTTCTTT
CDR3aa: CASSSRQGATEAFF

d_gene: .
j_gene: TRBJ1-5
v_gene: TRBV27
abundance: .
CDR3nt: TGTACCAGCAGTTTACGGGGTTTTCAGCCCCAGCATTTT
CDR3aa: CTSSLRGFQPQHF

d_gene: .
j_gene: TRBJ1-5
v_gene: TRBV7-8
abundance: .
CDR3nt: TGTGCCAGCAGCCCAAGGAGGGGTCCCAATCAGCCCCAGCATTTT
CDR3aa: CASSPRRGPNQPQHF

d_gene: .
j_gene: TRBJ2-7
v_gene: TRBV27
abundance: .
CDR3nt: TGTGCCAGCAGCCATGCAGGGGAGGGGGCCTACGAGCAGTACTTC
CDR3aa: CASSHAGEGAYEQYF

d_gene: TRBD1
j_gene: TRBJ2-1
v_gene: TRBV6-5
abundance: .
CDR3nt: TGTGCCAGCAGTTACGGGACAGGGCTCAATGAGCAGTTCTTC
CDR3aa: CASSYGTGLNEQFF

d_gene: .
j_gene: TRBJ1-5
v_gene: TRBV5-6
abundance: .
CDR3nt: TGTGCCAGCAGCGGACAGTTCAATCAGCCCCAGCATTTT
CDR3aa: CASSGQFNQPQHF

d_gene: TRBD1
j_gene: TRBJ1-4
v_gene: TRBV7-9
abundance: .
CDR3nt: TGTGCCAGCAGCTACCCGGGACAGGCTAATGAAAAACTGTTTTTT
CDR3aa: CASSYPGQANEKLFF

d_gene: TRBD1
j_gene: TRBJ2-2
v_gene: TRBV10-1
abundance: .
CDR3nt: TGCGCCAGCAGTGAGGCGCAGCCGGGACAGTTCCCGAACACCGGGGAGCTGTTTTTT
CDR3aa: CASSEAQPGQFPNTGELFF

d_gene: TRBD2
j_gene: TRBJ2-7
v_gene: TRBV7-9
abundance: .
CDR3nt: TGTGCCAGCAGCACTAGCGGTTCAGAAAGCATCTCCTACGAGCAGTACTTC
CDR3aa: CASSTSGSESISYEQYF

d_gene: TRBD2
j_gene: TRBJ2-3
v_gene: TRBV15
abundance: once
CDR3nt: TGTGCCACCAGCAGAGATCGGGCGGGGGGGCCTAAAGATACGCAGTATTTT
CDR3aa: CATSRDRAGGPKDTQYF

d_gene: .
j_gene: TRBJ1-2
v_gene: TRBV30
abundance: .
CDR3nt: TGTGCCTGGGCTTCCACCGGCTATGGCTACACCTTC
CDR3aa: CAWASTGYGYTF

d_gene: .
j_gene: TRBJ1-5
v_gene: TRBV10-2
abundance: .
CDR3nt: TGCGCCAGCATGACAGACAGCCACCAGCCCCAGCATTTT
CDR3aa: CASMTDSHQPQHF

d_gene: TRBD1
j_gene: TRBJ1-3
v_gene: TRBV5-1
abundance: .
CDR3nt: TGCGCCAGCAGCGCAGACAGGGGGCCAGACACCATATATTTT
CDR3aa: CASSADRGPDTIYF

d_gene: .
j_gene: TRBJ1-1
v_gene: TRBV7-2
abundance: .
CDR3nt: TGTGCCAGCAGCTCCGGCACTGAAGCTTTCTTT
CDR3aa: CASSSGTEAFF

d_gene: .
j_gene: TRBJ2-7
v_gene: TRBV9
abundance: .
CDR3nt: TGTGCCAGCAGCGTAGATACACCCTACGAGCAGTACTTC
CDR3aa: CASSVDTPYEQYF

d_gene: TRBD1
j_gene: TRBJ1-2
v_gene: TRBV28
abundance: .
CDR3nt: TGTGCCAGCAACGCACCGGGACAGGGGTTTTTCGGCTATGGCTACACCTTC
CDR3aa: CASNAPGQGFFGYGYTF

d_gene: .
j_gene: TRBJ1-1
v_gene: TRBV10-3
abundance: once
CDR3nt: TGTGCCATCAGTGAGGAAGGGGTCATTGGGATGAACACTGAAGCTTTCTTT
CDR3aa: CAISEEGVIGMNTEAFF

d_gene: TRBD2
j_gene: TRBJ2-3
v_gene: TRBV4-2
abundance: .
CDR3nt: TGTGCCAGCAGCCAGGCCAAAGAGCGGGGGACAGATACGCAGTATTTT
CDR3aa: CASSQAKERGTDTQYF

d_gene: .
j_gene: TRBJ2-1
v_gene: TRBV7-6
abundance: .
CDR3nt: TGTGCCAGCAGCTTGTCGCCCAGCTCCTACAATGAGCAGTTCTTC
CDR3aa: CASSLSPSSYNEQFF